The 2 T cell receptor beta chains in this list originate from one sample, sequenced in a study of blood T cells in healthy people across ages. Alongside a J-beta primer mix, a sample-barcoded 5' primer served in a second PCR lasting about 6 to 12 cycles. TCRdb called the 5' RACE reads again in MiXCR, with one record for every CDR3 protein. The sample records roughly 1.9 million distinct CDR3 sequences, around 42% being singletons. Sequenced material: blood. These receptors all stem from a human donor in good health.

This clonotype has only a few counts. The chain carries TRBV7-3 and TRBJ1-4; 7 bases fit TRBD1. Unmatched junction bases numbered 13, after V lost 1 base and J lost 5 bases. The CDR3 is 18 amino acids. Germline V CDR1 and CDR2: SGHTA, FQGTGA. CDR3 bases: TGTGCCAGCAGCTTAAGTACTCGGTTGGACAGGATAAATGAAAAACTGTTTTTT. Translation gives CASSLSTRLDRINEKLFF.

The J gene is TRBJ2-4, the V gene TRBV6-2 or TRBV6-3; D not resolved. Gene TRBJ2-7 matches the end of the DNA better, so the J call may be wrong. CDR3 length equals 11 residues. Germline assignment: CDR1 MNHEY and CDR2 SVGEGT. CDR3: CASSRKSEQYF. CDR3 DNA sequence: TGTGCCAGCAGCCGTAAGTCCGAGCAGTACTTC.